This TCR beta chain comes out of a study of T cells in Graves' hyperthyroidism and ophthalmopathy. Background on the study: Sampling of peripheral blood happened at initial diagnosis, prior to any treatment.

Enrolled ophthalmopathy patients presented with a Clinical Activity Score of at least 3, a NOSPECS grade of at least 4, and disease duration under 3 months. Diagnoses rested on clinical symptoms, serum thyroxine and TRAb, thyroid ultrasound and orbital computed tomography. V shed 6 bases and J shed 0 bases, with 12 bases lying between them. Germline loops: CDR1 MDHEN, CDR2 SYDVKM. The CDR3 is made up of 15 amino acids. Regions amplified from RNA transcripts were the TCR beta CDR3 regions. HTBI primers were employed in a first-round RT-PCR of the TCR CDR3. TCRdb called the multiplex PCR reads again in MiXCR, with one record for every CDR3 protein. The table lists around 610,000 distinct CDR3 sequences, over 12% of them singletons. The table lists this clonotype with many counts.

The clonotype comes from a woman in her 40s with Graves' ophthalmopathy. This rearrangement joins TRBV28 to TRBJ1-5; possibly TRBD1 for D (6 bases). The sample taken for sequencing was blood. Written as DNA, the CDR3 is TGTGCCAGCAGGGCAGGGGCTTATAGCAATCAGCCCCAGCATTTT. Its protein is CASRAGAYSNQPQHF.